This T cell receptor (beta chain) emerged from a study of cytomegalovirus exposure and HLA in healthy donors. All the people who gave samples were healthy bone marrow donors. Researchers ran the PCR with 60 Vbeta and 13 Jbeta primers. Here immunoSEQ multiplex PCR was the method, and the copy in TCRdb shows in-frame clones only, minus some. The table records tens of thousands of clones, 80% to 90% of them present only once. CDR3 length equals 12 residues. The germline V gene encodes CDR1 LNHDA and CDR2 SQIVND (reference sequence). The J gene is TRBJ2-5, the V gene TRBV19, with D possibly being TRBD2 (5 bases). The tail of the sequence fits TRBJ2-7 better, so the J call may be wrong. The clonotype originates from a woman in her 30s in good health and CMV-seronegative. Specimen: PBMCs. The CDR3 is CASSISGYEQYF. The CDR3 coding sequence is TGTGCCAGTAGTATAAGCGGCTACGAGCAGTACTTC.